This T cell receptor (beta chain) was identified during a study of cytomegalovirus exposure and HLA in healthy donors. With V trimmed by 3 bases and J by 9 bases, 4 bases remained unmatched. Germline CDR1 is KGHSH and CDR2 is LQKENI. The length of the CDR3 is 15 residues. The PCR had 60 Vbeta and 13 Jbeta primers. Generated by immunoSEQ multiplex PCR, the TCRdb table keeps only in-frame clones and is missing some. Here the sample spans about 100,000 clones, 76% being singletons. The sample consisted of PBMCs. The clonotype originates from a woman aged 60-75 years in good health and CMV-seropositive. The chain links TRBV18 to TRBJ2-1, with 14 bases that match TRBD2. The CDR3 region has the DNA TGTGCCAGCTCACCGGGGACTAGCGGGAGTCGTGAGCAGTTCTTC. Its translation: CASSPGTSGSREQFF.